Described below is a single T cell receptor (beta chain) sequence and its context. This table comes from immunoSEQ multiplex PCR, and its TCRdb copy is limited to in-frame clones, with some not included. The sample includes about 320,000 clones, 86% of them seen just once. The J segment lost 3 bases and the V segment lost 2 bases, leaving 6 bases of the junction unmatched. This CDR3 comprises 15 residues. In germline, CDR1 is MNHEY, CDR2 SMNVEV (reference sequence). The source of the sample is a study of blood T cell repertoires in COVID-19. About the research overall: Samples of COVID-19 (acute and convalescent) were obtained from the United States, Italy and Spain.

The sample taken for sequencing was peripheral blood. The chain couples TRBV27 to TRBJ2-7, with TRBD2 matching 8 bases. The source of this sequence is a woman aged 45 to 65 with acute or convalescent COVID-19. For the CDR3, the DNA is TGTGCCAGCAGTTTACGGCCACTAGCGGTCTACGAGCAGTACTTC. Protein sequence: CASSLRPLAVYEQYF.